Sequencing of this T cell receptor (beta chain) was carried out in a study of metastatic and nonmetastatic thyroid tumors. The wider study: From malignant and benign thyroid patients, repertoires in blood and in tumor or nodule tissue were compared. Study findings and constraints: Versus benign nodules, malignant thyroid tumors reportedly had significantly higher TCR beta diversity, in blood and tumor.

Original data processing: The study took CDR3 differences across clinicopathological groups and made a distant-metastasis classifier for papillary thyroid cancer from them. Via MiXCR, TCRdb re-called the PCR reads. TCRdb, not the original authors, processed these V and J calls. The top ten hold around 11% of the sample, which has 75,000 to 95,000 clones, 12% seen once. A note on this clone: Its target is not known.

Trimming at V came to 2 bases and at J to 9 bases, leaving 10 bases not matched to a gene. CDR1 and CDR2 from the germline V gene are MNHEY and SMNVEV (reference sequence). The CDR3 spans 16 residues. Prior to thyroid surgery, none of the patients had received any treatment. The sequenced sample consisted of blood. This chain links TRBV27 with TRBJ1-6; TRBD1 aligns across 7 bases. This TCR derives from a female donor with papillary thyroid cancer or a benign thyroid nodule (not recorded which). Some clones in this sample may be carry-over from other donors' samples. The CDR3 loop reads CASSLLTGRRASPLHF. The DNA of the CDR3 is TGTGCCAGCAGTTTACTGACAGGGCGCCGAGCTTCACCCCTCCACTTT.